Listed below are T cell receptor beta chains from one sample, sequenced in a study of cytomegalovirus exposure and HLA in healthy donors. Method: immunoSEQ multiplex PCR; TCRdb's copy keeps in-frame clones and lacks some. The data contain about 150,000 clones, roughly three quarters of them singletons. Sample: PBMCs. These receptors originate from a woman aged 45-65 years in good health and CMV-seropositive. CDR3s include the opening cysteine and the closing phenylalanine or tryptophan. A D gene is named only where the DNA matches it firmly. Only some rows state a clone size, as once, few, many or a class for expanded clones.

CDR3aa: CASSRQGVGSPLHF; CDR3nt: TGTGCCAGCAGCCGACAGGGGGTAGGCTCACCCCTCCACTTT; v_gene: TRBV7-9; d_gene: TRBD1; abundance: .; j_gene: TRBJ1-6
CDR3aa: CASSWGWDRESYGYTF; CDR3nt: TGTGCCAGCAGTTGGGGATGGGACCGGGAGAGCTATGGCTACACCTTC; v_gene: TRBV27; d_gene: .; abundance: .; j_gene: TRBJ1-2
CDR3aa: CASSEEGGVDTEAFF; CDR3nt: TGTGCCAGCAGTGAAGAAGGGGGTGTGGACACTGAAGCTTTCTTT; v_gene: TRBV6-1; d_gene: .; abundance: .; j_gene: TRBJ1-1
CDR3aa: CASKITSQNTGELFF; CDR3nt: TGTGCCAGCAAAATCACTAGCCAAAACACCGGGGAGCTGTTTTTT; v_gene: TRBV2; d_gene: .; abundance: .; j_gene: TRBJ2-2
CDR3aa: CASTVGQGIDTF; CDR3nt: .; v_gene: TRBV7-9; d_gene: .; abundance: .; j_gene: TRBJ1-2
CDR3aa: CSVGQGELNEQFF; CDR3nt: TGCAGCGTTGGACAGGGGGAGCTCAATGAGCAGTTCTTC; v_gene: TRBV29-1; d_gene: TRBD1; abundance: .; j_gene: TRBJ2-1
CDR3aa: CASSLGASASTDTQYF; CDR3nt: TGTGCCAGCAGCTTAGGAGCTAGCGCTTCCACAGATACGCAGTATTTT; v_gene: TRBV7-9; d_gene: .; abundance: .; j_gene: TRBJ2-3
CDR3aa: CASSITRGTEAFF; CDR3nt: TGTGCCAGCAGCATAACGAGGGGGACTGAAGCTTTCTTT; v_gene: TRBV11-2; d_gene: .; abundance: .; j_gene: TRBJ1-1
CDR3aa: CASSPGQGANQPQHF; CDR3nt: TGTGCCAGCTCACCGGGACAGGGGGCTAATCAGCCCCAGCATTTT; v_gene: TRBV18; d_gene: TRBD1; abundance: .; j_gene: TRBJ1-5
CDR3aa: CASSLYGPPAGEQYF; CDR3nt: TGTGCCAGCAGCTTATACGGCCCCCCGGCAGGCGAGCAGTACTTC; v_gene: TRBV11-3; d_gene: .; abundance: .; j_gene: TRBJ2-7
CDR3aa: CAWTTGDAGNTIYF; CDR3nt: TGTGCCTGGACGACAGGGGACGCTGGAAACACCATATATTTT; v_gene: TRBV30; d_gene: TRBD1; abundance: .; j_gene: TRBJ1-3
CDR3aa: CASSLARSGAPTISYEQYF; CDR3nt: TGTGCCAGCAGCTTAGCGAGGAGCGGGGCACCCACCATTTCCTACGAGCAGTACTTC; v_gene: TRBV7-9; d_gene: TRBD2; abundance: .; j_gene: TRBJ2-7
CDR3aa: CASSGLQGGSYNEQFF; CDR3nt: TGCGCCAGCAGCGGGTTACAGGGAGGGTCCTACAATGAGCAGTTCTTC; v_gene: TRBV5-1; d_gene: .; abundance: .; j_gene: TRBJ2-1
CDR3aa: CASSLDTPAPEAFF; CDR3nt: TGTGCCAGCAGCTTGGACACGCCTGCCCCTGAAGCTTTCTTT; v_gene: TRBV7-9; d_gene: .; abundance: .; j_gene: TRBJ1-1
CDR3aa: CASSLGSGVEKLFF; CDR3nt: TGCGCCAGCAGCTTGGGGTCAGGGGTTGAAAAACTGTTTTTT; v_gene: TRBV5-1; d_gene: .; abundance: .; j_gene: TRBJ1-4
CDR3aa: CASSVVTGGGTDTQYF; CDR3nt: TGTGCCAGCAGCGTAGTCACCGGAGGGGGCACAGATACGCAGTATTTT; v_gene: TRBV9; d_gene: .; abundance: .; j_gene: TRBJ2-3
CDR3aa: CASSATGGQETQYF; CDR3nt: TGCGCCAGCAGCGCGACAGGGGGACAAGAGACCCAGTACTTC; v_gene: TRBV5-1; d_gene: TRBD1; abundance: .; j_gene: TRBJ2-5
CDR3aa: CASRQGAWEQYF; CDR3nt: TGTGCCTCTCGACAGGGGGCGTGGGAGCAGTACTTC; v_gene: TRBV30; d_gene: TRBD1; abundance: .; j_gene: TRBJ2-7
CDR3aa: CASSDIGNQPQHF; CDR3nt: TGTGCCAGCAGCGACATCGGCAATCAGCCCCAGCATTTT; v_gene: TRBV6-5; d_gene: .; abundance: .; j_gene: TRBJ1-5
CDR3aa: CASTGTSGEAYYEQYF; CDR3nt: TGCGCCAGCACCGGAACTAGCGGGGAGGCCTACTACGAGCAGTACTTC; v_gene: TRBV10-1; d_gene: TRBD2; abundance: few; j_gene: TRBJ2-7